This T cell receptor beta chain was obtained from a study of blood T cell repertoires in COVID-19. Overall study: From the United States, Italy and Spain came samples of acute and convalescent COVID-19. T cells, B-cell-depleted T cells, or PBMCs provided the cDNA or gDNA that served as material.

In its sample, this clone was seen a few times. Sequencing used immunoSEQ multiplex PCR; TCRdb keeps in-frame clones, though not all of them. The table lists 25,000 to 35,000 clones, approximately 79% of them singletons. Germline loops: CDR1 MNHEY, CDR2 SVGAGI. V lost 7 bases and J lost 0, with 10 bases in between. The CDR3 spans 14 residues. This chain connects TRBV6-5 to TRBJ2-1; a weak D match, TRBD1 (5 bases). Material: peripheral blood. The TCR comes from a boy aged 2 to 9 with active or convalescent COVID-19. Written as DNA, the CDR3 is TGTGCCAGCATTTTCGACAGCTCCTACAATGAGCAGTTCTTC. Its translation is CASIFDSSYNEQFF.